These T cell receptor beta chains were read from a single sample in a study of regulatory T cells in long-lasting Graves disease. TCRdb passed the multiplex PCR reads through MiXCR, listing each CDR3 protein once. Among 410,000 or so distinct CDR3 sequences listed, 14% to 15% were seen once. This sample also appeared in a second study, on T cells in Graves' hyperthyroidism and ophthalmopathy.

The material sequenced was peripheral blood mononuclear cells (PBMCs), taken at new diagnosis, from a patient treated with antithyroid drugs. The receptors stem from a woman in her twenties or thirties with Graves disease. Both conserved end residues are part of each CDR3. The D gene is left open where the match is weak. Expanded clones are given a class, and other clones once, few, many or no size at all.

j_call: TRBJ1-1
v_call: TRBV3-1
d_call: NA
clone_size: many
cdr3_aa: CASSQEVSAVGGAFF
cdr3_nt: TGTGCCAGCAGCCAAGAGGTGTCAGCGGTTGGCGGAGCTTTCTTT

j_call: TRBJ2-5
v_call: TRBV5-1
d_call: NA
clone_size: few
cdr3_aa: CASSLTVAETQETQYF
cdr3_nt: TGCGCCAGCAGCTTGACAGTAGCGGAGACTCAAGAGACCCAGTACTTC

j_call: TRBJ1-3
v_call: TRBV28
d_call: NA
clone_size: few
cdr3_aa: CASRAQGPKGNTIYF
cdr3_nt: TGTGCCAGCAGAGCGCAGGGCCCTAAGGGAAACACCATATATTTT

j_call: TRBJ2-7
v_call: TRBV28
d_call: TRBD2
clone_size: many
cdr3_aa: CASRGTSVSYEQYF
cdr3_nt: TGTGCCAGCAGGGGGACTAGCGTTTCCTACGAGCAGTACTTC

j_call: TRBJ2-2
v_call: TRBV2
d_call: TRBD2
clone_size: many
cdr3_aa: CASSGLAGANTGELFF
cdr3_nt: TGTGCCAGCAGTGGACTAGCGGGGGCGAACACCGGGGAGCTGTTTTTT

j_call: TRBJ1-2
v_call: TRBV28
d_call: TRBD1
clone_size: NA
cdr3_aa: CASSLLSAAGGRYGYTF
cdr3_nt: TGTGCCAGCAGTTTATTATCTGCGGCAGGGGGAAGGTATGGCTACACCTTC

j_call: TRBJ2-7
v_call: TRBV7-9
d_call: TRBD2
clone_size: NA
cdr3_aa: CASSLGHPGLAGQNEQYF
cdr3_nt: TGTGCCAGCAGCTTAGGCCACCCGGGACTAGCGGGACAAAACGAGCAGTACTTC

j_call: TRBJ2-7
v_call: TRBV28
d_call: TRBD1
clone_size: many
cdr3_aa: CASRQGAYEQYF
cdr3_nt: TGTGCCTCGAGACAGGGGGCATACGAGCAGTACTTC

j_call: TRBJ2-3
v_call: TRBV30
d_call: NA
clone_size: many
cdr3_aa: CAWTGIAVDTQYF
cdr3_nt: TGTGCCTGGACAGGCATTGCCGTAGATACGCAGTATTTT

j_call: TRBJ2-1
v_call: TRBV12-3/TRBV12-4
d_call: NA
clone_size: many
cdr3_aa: CASSSSYEQFF
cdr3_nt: TGTGCCAGCAGTTCGTCTTATGAGCAGTTCTTC

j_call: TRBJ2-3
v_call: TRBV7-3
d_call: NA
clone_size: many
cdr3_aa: CASSLISGSDTQYF
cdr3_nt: TGTGCCAGCAGCTTAATTTCAGGGAGTGATACGCAGTATTTT

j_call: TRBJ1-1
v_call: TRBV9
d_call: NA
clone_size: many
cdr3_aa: CASSVQPFTGSTLNTEAFF
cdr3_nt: TGTGCCAGCAGCGTCCAGCCGTTCACCGGGTCTACGCTCAACACTGAAGCTTTCTTT

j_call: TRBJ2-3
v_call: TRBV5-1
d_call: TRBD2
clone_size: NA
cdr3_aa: CASSLAGGPADAQYF
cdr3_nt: TGCGCCAGCAGCTTAGCGGGAGGGCCTGCAGATGCGCAGTATTTT

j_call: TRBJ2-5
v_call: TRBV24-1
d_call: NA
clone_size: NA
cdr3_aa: CATSDPAGEETQYF
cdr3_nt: TGTGCCACCAGTGACCCCGCAGGGGAAGAGACCCAGTACTTC

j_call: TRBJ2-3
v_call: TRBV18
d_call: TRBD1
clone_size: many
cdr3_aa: CASSPGGQRRDTQYF
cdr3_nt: TGTGCCAGCTCACCAGGGGGACAGAGAAGAGATACGCAGTATTTT

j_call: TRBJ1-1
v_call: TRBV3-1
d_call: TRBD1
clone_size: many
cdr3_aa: CASSQLAGTGPSPEAFF
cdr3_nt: TGTGCCAGCAGCCAACTGGCCGGGACAGGGCCGAGTCCTGAAGCTTTCTTT

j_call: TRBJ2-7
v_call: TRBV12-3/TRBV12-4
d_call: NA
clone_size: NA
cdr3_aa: CASSQRRVGTQDF
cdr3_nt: TGTGCCAGCAGCCAGAGGAGGGTAGGGACTCAGGACTTC

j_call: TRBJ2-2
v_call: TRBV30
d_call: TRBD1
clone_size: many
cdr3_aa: CALPRDRVYAGELFF
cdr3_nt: TGTGCCTTGCCACGGGACAGGGTGTATGCCGGGGAGCTGTTTTTT

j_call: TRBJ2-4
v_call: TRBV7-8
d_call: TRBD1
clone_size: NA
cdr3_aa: CASSFQDRGIKNIQYF
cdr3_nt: TGTGCCAGCAGCTTTCAGGACAGGGGGATCAAAAACATTCAGTACTTC

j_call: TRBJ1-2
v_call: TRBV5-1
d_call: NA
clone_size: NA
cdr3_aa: CASSLIGGEGYGYTF
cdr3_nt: TGCGCCAGCAGCTTGATCGGGGGCGAGGGATATGGCTACACCTTC

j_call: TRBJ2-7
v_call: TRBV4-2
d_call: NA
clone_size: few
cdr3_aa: CASSQVRAHEQYF
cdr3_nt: TGTGCCAGCAGCCAAGTAAGGGCCCACGAGCAGTACTTC

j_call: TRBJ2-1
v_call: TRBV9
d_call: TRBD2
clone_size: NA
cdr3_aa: CASSPRPTSGRANEQFF
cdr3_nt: TGTGCCAGCAGCCCCCGTCCAACTAGCGGGAGGGCCAATGAGCAGTTCTTC

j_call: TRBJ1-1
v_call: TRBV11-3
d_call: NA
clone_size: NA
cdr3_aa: CASSYQGSEAFF
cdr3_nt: TGTGCCAGCAGCTACCAGGGTTCTGAAGCTTTCTTT

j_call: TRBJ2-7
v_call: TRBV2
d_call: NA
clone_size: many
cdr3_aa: CASIGGNANYEQYF
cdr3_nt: TGTGCCAGCATCGGCGGGAACGCCAATTACGAGCAGTACTTC

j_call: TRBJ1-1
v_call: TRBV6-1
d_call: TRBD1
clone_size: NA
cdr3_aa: CASSTGQGAAAFF
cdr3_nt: TGTGCCAGCAGTACCGGACAGGGGGCGGCAGCTTTCTTT

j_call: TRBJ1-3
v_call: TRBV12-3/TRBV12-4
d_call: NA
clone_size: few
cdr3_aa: CASSFGTTNTIYF
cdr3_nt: TGTGCCAGCAGTTTTGGGACCACAAACACCATATATTTT

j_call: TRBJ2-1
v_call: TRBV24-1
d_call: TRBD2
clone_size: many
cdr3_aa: CATSDPSGSYNEQFF
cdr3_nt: TGTGCCACCAGTGACCCTAGCGGGAGCTACAATGAGCAGTTCTTC

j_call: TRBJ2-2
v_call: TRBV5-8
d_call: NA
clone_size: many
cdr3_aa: CASTTGFFTGELFF
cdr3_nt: TGTGCCAGCACCACTGGCTTCTTCACCGGGGAGCTGTTTTTT

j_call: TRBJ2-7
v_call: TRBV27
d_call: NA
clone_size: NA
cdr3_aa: CASSFGGRLSYEQYF
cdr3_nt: TGTGCCAGCAGTTTCGGGGGACGCCTATCCTACGAGCAGTACTTC

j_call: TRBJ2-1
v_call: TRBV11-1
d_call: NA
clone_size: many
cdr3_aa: CASSFSGRRTSNEQFF
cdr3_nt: TGTGCCAGCAGCTTCTCCGGGCGTAGAACCTCCAATGAGCAGTTCTTC

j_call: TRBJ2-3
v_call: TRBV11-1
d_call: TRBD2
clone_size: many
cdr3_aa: CASSLKRGVFTDTQYF
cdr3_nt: TGTGCCAGCAGCTTGAAGCGGGGGGTTTTCACAGATACGCAGTATTTT

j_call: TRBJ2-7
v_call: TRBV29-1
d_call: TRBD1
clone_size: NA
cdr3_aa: CSAGDRGREQYF
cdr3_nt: TGCAGCGCCGGCGACAGGGGGCGGGAGCAGTACTTC

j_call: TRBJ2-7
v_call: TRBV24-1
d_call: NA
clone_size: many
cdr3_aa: CATSDSQTPYEQYF
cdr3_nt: TGTGCCACCAGTGATTCCCAGACTCCCTACGAGCAGTACTTC

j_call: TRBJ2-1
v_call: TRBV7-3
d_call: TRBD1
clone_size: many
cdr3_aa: CASSSGQGRGNEQFF
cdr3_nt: TGTGCCAGCAGCTCCGGACAGGGGCGCGGCAATGAGCAGTTCTTC

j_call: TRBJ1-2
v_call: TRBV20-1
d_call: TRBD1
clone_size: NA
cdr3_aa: CSVPREGASYTF
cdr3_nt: TGCAGTGTCCCACGGGAGGGGGCAAGCTACACCTTC

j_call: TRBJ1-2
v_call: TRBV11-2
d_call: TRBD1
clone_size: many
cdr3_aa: CASSLGQGRDYGYTF
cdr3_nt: TGTGCCAGCAGCCTGGGACAGGGACGGGACTATGGCTACACCTTC

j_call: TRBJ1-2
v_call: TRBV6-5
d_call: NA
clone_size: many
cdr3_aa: CASSYDSVYGYTF
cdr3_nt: TGTGCCAGCAGTTACGACAGCGTCTATGGCTACACCTTC

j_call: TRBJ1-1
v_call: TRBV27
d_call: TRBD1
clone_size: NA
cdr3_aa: CASSRRQGKVNTEAFF
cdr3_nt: TGTGCCAGCAGTCGACGACAGGGTAAAGTGAACACTGAAGCTTTCTTT

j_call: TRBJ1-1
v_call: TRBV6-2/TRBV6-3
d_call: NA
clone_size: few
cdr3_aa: CASSYPPPRQNTEAFF
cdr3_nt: TGTGCCAGCAGTTACCCCCCTCCTCGACAGAACACTGAAGCTTTCTTT

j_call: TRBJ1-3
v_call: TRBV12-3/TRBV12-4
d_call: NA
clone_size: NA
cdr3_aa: CACSLENTIYF
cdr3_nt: TGTGCCTGCAGTTTGGAAAACACCATATATTTT

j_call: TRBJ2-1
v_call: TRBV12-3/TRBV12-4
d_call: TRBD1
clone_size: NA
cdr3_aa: CASGTGANNEQFF
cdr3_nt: TGTGCCAGCGGGACAGGGGCTAACAATGAGCAGTTCTTC

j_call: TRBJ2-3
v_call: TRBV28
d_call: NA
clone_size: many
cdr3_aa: CASSEGRLDTQYF
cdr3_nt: TGTGCCAGCAGCGAGGGACGTTTAGATACGCAGTATTTT

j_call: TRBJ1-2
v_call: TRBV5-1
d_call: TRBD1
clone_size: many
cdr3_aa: CASSPRGQASYGYTF
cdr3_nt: TGCGCCAGCAGCCCGAGAGGACAGGCAAGCTATGGCTACACCTTC

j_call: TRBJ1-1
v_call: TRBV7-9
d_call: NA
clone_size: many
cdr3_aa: CASTSTEAFF
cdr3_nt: TGTGCCAGCACGAGCACTGAAGCTTTCTTT

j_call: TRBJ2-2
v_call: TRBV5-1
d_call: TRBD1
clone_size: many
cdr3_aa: CASSLGQGAFPNTGELFF
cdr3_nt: TGCGCCAGCAGCTTGGGACAGGGGGCTTTCCCGAACACCGGGGAGCTGTTTTTT

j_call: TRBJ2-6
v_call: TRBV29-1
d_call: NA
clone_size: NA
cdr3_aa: CSVLLWVGSGANVLTF
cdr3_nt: TGCAGCGTTCTTCTATGGGTCGGTTCTGGGGCCAACGTCCTGACTTTC

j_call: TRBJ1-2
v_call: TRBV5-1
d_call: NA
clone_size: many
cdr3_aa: CASSLRSGGPYGYTF
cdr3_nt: TGCGCCAGCAGCCTCCGCTCTGGAGGTCCCTATGGCTACACCTTC

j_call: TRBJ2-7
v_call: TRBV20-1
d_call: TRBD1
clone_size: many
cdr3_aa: CSARETGLSSYEQYF
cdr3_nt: TGCAGTGCTAGGGAGACAGGGCTCTCTTCCTACGAGCAGTACTTC

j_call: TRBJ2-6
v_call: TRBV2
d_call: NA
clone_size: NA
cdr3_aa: CASSTDTSGANVLTF
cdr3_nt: TGTGCCAGCAGCACCGATACCTCTGGGGCCAACGTCCTGACTTTC

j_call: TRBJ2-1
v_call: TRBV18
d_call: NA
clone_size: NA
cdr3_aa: CASSPREAGPGGNEQFF
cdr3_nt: TGTGCCAGCTCACCACGGGAGGCAGGACCTGGTGGGAATGAGCAGTTCTTC

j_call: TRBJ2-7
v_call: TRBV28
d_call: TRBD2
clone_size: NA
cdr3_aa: CASSSDGLVSREQYF
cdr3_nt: TGTGCCAGCAGTTCGGACGGACTAGTATCTCGCGAGCAGTACTTC

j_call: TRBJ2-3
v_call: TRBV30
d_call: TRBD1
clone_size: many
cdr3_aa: CAQRTGGTDTQYF
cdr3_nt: TGTGCCCAGCGGACAGGAGGCACAGATACGCAGTATTTT

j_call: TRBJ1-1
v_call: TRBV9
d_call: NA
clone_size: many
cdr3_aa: CASSVADTNTEAFF
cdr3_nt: TGTGCCAGCAGCGTAGCAGACACGAACACTGAAGCTTTCTTT

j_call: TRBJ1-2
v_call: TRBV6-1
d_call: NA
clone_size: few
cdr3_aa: CAIRQDSNYGYTF
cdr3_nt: TGTGCCATACGACAGGACTCAAACTATGGCTACACCTTC

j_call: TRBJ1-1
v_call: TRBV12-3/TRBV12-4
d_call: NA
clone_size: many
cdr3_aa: CASIDLSGGTEAFF
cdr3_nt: TGTGCCAGCATCGACCTTAGCGGAGGCACTGAAGCTTTCTTT